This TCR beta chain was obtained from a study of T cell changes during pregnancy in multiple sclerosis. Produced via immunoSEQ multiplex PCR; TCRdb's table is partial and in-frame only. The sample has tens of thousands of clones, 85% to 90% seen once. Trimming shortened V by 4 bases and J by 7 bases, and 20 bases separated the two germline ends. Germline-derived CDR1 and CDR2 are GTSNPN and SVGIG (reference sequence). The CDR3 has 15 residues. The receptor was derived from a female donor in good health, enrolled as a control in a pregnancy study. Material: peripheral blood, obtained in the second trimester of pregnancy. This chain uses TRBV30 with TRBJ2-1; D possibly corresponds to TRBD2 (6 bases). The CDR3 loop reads CAWNGVAGSGNEQFF. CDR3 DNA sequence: TGTGCCTGGAATGGTGTGGCGGGATCGGGGAATGAGCAGTTCTTC. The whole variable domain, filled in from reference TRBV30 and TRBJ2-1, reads SQTIHQWPATLVQPVGSPLSLECTVEGTSNPNLYWYRQAAGRGLQLLFYSVGIGQISSEVPQNLSASRPQDRQFILSSKKLLLSDSGFYLCAWNGVAGSGNEQFFGPGTRLTVL.